This T cell receptor beta chain was sequenced during a study of regulatory T cells in long-lasting Graves disease. The time point: newly diagnosed GD, antithyroid drugs for less than 3 months. PBMC RNA was the source of the TCR library. Researchers made TCR beta libraries by using iRepertoire HTBI primers and running Arm-PCR on CDR3 regions. From the multiplex PCR reads, TCRdb called clonotypes with MiXCR, one entry per CDR3 protein. The data hold about 440,000 distinct CDR3 sequences, with about 16% observed a single time. To note about this clonotype: The target antigen is unknown.

General observations from the study: Newly diagnosed Graves' patients exceeded persistent ones in TCR diversity.

This CDR3 comprises 16 residues. Between the trimmed V and J ends, which lost 5 bases and 0 bases, there was a span of 14 bases. The germline V gene has CDR1 MNHNS and CDR2 SASEGT. The data were also submitted as part of a second study, on T cells in Graves' hyperthyroidism and ophthalmopathy.

The TCR was taken from a woman in her twenties or thirties with Graves disease. The gene calls are TRBV6-1 and TRBJ1-5; a possible D gene is TRBD1 (5 bases). The sample was peripheral blood mononuclear cells (PBMCs), taken at new diagnosis, from a patient treated with antithyroid drugs. CDR3 residues: CASSLKGGDSNQPQHF. The CDR3 DNA reads as TGTGCCAGCAGTCTCAAGGGAGGGGATAGCAATCAGCCCCAGCATTTT.